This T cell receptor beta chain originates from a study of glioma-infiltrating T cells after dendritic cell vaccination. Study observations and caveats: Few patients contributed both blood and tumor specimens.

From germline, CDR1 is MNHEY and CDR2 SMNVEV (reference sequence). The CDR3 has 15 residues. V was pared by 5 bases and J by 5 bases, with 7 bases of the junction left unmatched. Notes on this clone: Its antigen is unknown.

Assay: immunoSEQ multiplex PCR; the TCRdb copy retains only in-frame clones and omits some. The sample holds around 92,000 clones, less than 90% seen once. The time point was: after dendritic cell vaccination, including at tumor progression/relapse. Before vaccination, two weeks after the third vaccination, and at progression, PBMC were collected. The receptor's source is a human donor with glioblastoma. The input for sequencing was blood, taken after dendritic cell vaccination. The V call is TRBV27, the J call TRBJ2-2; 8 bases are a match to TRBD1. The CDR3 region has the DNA TGTGCCAGCAGTCCTAGGACAGGGTCGACCGGGGAGCTGTTTTTT. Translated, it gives CASSPRTGSTGELFF.